Sequencing of this T cell receptor beta chain was carried out in a study of CD8 T cells in Susac syndrome (dated by TCRdb to the late 2010s). Regarding the research as a whole: Among the sequenced Susac syndrome patients, five or six had clinically active disease and 8 or 9 were in clinical remission. At blood withdrawal, Susac syndrome patients were therapy-naive, treated with corticosteroids (with IVIg additionally given to some), or treated with IVIg alone. Whether CD8+ T cell activation and differentiation in Susac syndrome was antigen driven was tested using repertoire sequencing. Clonality of the CD8+ T cell repertoire was compared between about a dozen healthy donors, around 14 Susac syndrome patients and about 15 multiple sclerosis patients. Paper-wide results and their limitations: The TCR sequencing and HLA analysis was acknowledged to have included a relatively small number of individuals. Susac syndrome CD8+ repertoires showed clonal expansion, highest in CD8+ TEMRA cells and greater in clinically active than remitting patients. Over 15 and five Susac-specific public clones were found in the total CD8+ and CD8+ TEMRA repertoires, respectively.

Worth noting for this clonotype: Its antigen is unknown. Per-nucleotide qualities are absent, and no much larger clonotype sits a single base away.

CDR1 SNHLY and CDR2 FYNNEI are derived from the germline V gene. Trimming at the junction amounts to 10 bases on V and 8 bases on J, and the germline ends lie 18 bases apart. The CDR3 has 13 amino acids, counting the end cysteine and phenylalanine. The kept DNA is CDR3 alone, 39 bases in frame from the first base. High-throughput TCR beta sequencing profiled peripheral blood CD8+ and CD4+ T cells from healthy donors, Susac syndrome patients and multiple sclerosis patients. Susac syndrome patients met recently defined diagnostic criteria for definite or probable disease. Bulk CD8+ and CD4+ T cells were purified by magnetic negative isolation, whereas CD8+ TEMRA cells were enriched by FACS. Blood was collected in EDTA tubes and processed within 24 hours, with PBMCs isolated through density gradient centrifugation. PBMCs destined for TCR sequencing were cryopreserved in liquid nitrogen and later thawed in a 37 °C water bath. Purity of sorted or isolated CD4+, CD8+ and CD8+ TEMRA cells was at least 90%.

RNA was extracted with the RNeasy kit and roughly 0.45 to 1 ug was reverse transcribed using random hexamers. TCR beta CDR3 regions were amplified with the immunoSEQ multiplex PCR assay covering 54 Vbeta and 13 Jbeta segments. To correct PCR amplification bias, a synthetic template baseline was used for both primer optimization and computational correction. Turning to the authors' computational methods: Only productive sequences were kept, with reads annotated to V, D and J genes according to IMGT and analyzed in immunoSEQ Analyzer. To calculate clonality, Shannon entropy was normalized by log2 of the number of productive unique sequences and then subtracted from one. Public and private clones were assessed among the 100 most prevalent clones of each patient and control. Susac-specific clones were defined as absent from healthy and MS cohorts, 1052 published viral clones and other ImmuneACCESS disease sequences. TCRdb trimmed public reads at Q25 via fastp, called clones via MiXCR and kept in-frame beta chains. When rows share a CDR3 protein, they turn into one entry using the most common DNA and genes. In this record, the V and J calls reflect TCRdb's handling and not the investigators' own analysis. Present in this sample are some 200,000 distinct CDR3 sequences, roughly 94% of which were seen just once. Of the sample, 0.15% to 0.2% falls within the top ten clones.

The receptor was derived from a human donor with Susac syndrome. The sequencing sample was made of CD8+ T cells from PBMCs. In this chain, TRBV2 is recombined with TRBJ2-1; tentative D gene TRBD2, with 7 bases matching. The DNA sequence is as follows: TGTGCCATGAGGGGGGGGATGTTCGATGAGCAGTTCTTC. Its coded protein is CAMRGGMFDEQFF.